This T cell receptor (beta chain) was identified during a study of CD8+CD57+ T cells in acquired aplastic anemia. Overall study context: Average DNA yield from sorted CD4+ and CD8+ cells was around 3.2 ug.

This CDR3 has 13 amino acids. Germline CDR1 is KGHDR and CDR2 is SFDVKD. V lost 7 bases, J lost 5 bases, and 11 bases lay in between. Note on this clonotype: Its target is unknown.

Whole-study results and caveats: Patients and controls shared 25 to 30 CD8+ CDR3 sequences.

CDR3 and TCR beta VDJ profiling relied on genomic DNA as the template. TCRdb independently ran MiXCR on the reads; one entry per CDR3 protein. The sample includes approximately 300,000 distinct CDR3 sequences, about 50% seen only once; the top ten take approximately 1.2%. Sequencing was done on patients that had shown CD8+CD57+ cell expansion by flow cytometry. The sequenced sample consisted of sorted CD4+, CD8+, or CD8+CD57+ T cells (not recorded which) from PBMCs. This TCR was sampled from a human donor with aplastic anemia. This chain connects TRBV24-1 to TRBJ1-5; possible D gene TRBD1, 5 bases. This CDR3 is CATRPRQHQPQHF. DNA for the CDR3: TGTGCCACCAGGCCGAGACAGCATCAGCCCCAGCATTTT.